This TCR beta chain was recovered during a study of T cells after yellow fever vaccination. TCRdb reprocessed the 5' RACE reads with MiXCR, giving one entry per CDR3 protein. The sample carries hundreds of thousands of distinct CDR3 sequences, about 12% recorded once. The CDR3 sequence is 14 residues long. Per the germline V gene, CDR1 is DFQATT and CDR2 is SNEGSKA (reference sequence). Trimming pared 2 bases from V and 0 bases from J, leaving 7 bases between. Sequencing used PBMCs, obtained on the day of the yellow fever booster vaccination. This TCR was sampled from a man aged 25-45 years who received the YFV17D yellow fever vaccine. This rearrangement joins TRBV20-1 to TRBJ2-2; D is ambiguous. CDR3 sequence (DNA): TGCAGTGCTAGACGGACCACGAACACCGGGGAGCTGTTTTTT. It is translated as CSARRTTNTGELFF.